The 11 T cell receptor beta chains reported below all come from one sample, sequenced in a study of cytomegalovirus exposure and HLA in healthy donors. 13 Jbeta primers and 60 Vbeta primers were used for the PCR. Measured with immunoSEQ multiplex PCR; TCRdb has only the in-frame clones, and not every one. The top ten clones hold more than 3% of a sample with around 95,000 clones, under 85% of them seen once. Material: PBMCs. These receptors were obtained from a female donor in good health and CMV-seropositive.

The rearrangement uses TRBV11-2 and TRBJ2-4; a weak D match, TRBD1 (6 bases). The CDR3 loop spans 17 amino acids. Germline CDR1 and CDR2: SGHAT and FQNNGV. Between the trimmed V and J ends, which lost 2 bases and 0 bases, there was a span of 14 bases. For the CDR3, the DNA is TGTGCCAGCAGCTTATTGTCAGGGGTCCTAGCCAAAAACATTCAGTACTTC. Amino acid sequence: CASSLLSGVLAKNIQYF. Complete variable domain (other parts from reference TRBV11-2 and TRBJ2-4): EAGVAQSPRYKIIEKRQSVAFWCNPISGHATLYWYQQILGQGPKLLIQFQNNGVVDDSQLPKDRFSAERLKGVDSTLKIQPAKLEDSAVYLCASSLLSGVLAKNIQYFGAGTRLSVL.

V usage is TRBV5-1 and J usage is TRBJ2-5; D is perhaps TRBD1 (5 bases). Trimming took 0 bases from V and 7 from J, leaving 7 bases between them. Germline V gene lookup returns CDR1 SGHRS and CDR2 YFSETQ. This CDR3 is built from 12 residues. The CDR3, as DNA: TGCGCCAGCAGCTTGGAGGGGTCGACCCAGTACTTC. Amino acid sequence: CASSLEGSTQYF.

This clone has a handful of counts. The chain couples TRBV5-1 to TRBJ1-2; maybe TRBD1 (5 bases). This CDR3 has 12 residues. The ends were cut back, 2 bases at V and 7 bases at J, with 9 bases in the middle. Germline lookup yields CDR1 SGHRS and CDR2 YFSETQ. CDR3 nucleotides: TGCGCCAGCAGCTTCTCAGGGTCTGGCTACACCTTC. The encoded protein is CASSFSGSGYTF.

The chain uses TRBV4-1 and TRBJ1-2; tentatively, D is TRBD1 (6 bases). The V end was cut by 2 bases, the J end by 10 bases, with 20 bases between. CDR1 and CDR2 (germline): MGHRA, YSYEKL. The CDR3 is made up of 15 amino acids. The CDR3, as DNA: TGCGCCAGCAGCCAACCGAGACAGGCCCCCCGGGTCTACACCTTC. It specifies CASSQPRQAPRVYTF.

DNA for the CDR3: TGTGCCTGGAGGCAGAAGGGGATTAGCAATCAGCCCCAGCATTTT. This gives the protein CAWRQKGISNQPQHF. This rearrangement joins TRBV30 to TRBJ1-5; possibly TRBD1 for D (5 bases). Germline CDR1 reads GTSNPN; CDR2 reads SVGIG (reference sequence). This CDR3 spans 15 amino acids. The V end was cut by 3 bases, the J end by 0 bases, with 12 bases between.

This chain links TRBV5-6 with TRBJ2-5; D unclear. Germline values: CDR1 SGHDT, CDR2 YYEEEE. The CDR3 has 15 residues. Trimming pared 0 bases from V and 1 base from J, leaving 10 bases between. CDR3 protein: CASSLVFSSQETQYF. The CDR3 DNA sequence: TGTGCCAGCAGCTTGGTTTTTAGTTCCCAAGAGACCCAGTACTTC. The full variable domain, its missing parts supplied by reference TRBV5-6 and TRBJ2-5, is DAGVTQSPTHLIKTRGQQVTLRCSPKSGHDTVSWYQQALGQGPQFIFQYYEEEERQRGNFPDRFSGHQFPNYSSELNVNALLLGDSALYLCASSLVFSSQETQYFGPGTRLLVL.

This clone was picked up one time. The chain combines TRBV7-9 with TRBJ2-1; D not certain. Germline V gene sequence: CDR1 SEHNR, CDR2 FQNEAQ (reference sequence). V was clipped by 2 bases and J by 0 bases, with 8 bases between them. The length of the CDR3 is 15 residues. CDR3 sequence (DNA): TGTGCCAGCAGCTTATTCAGGAACTCCTACAATGAGCAGTTCTTC. Protein: CASSLFRNSYNEQFF.

This CDR3 is CASSPGLPPTEAFF. DNA for the CDR3: TGTGCCAGCAGCCCAGGACTCCCTCCCACTGAAGCTTTCTTT. The V gene is TRBV6-6, the J gene TRBJ1-1; D is ambiguous. Germline V lookup: CDR1 MNHNY, CDR2 SVGAGI (reference sequence). The CDR3 length is 14 residues. V lost 6 bases, J lost 4 bases, and 15 bases lay in between.

The V call is TRBV5-1, the J call TRBJ1-1; D may be TRBD1 (6 bases). This CDR3 contains 14 residues. Germline CDR1 and CDR2: SGHRS and YFSETQ. The germline V and J ends were trimmed by 4 bases and 3 bases, with 13 bases remaining between them. The CDR3 DNA sequence: TGCGCCAGCAGCCGGACAGCCGGGGACACTGAAGCTTTCTTT. It specifies CASSRTAGDTEAFF. Using reference TRBV5-1 and TRBJ1-1 for the parts outside the CDR3, the full variable domain is KAGVTQTPRYLIKTRGQQVTLSCSPISGHRSVSWYQQTPGQGLQFLFEYFSETQRNKGNFPGRFSGRQFSNSRSEMNVSTLELGDSALYLCASSRTAGDTEAFFGQGTRLTVV.

This rearrangement joins TRBV28 to TRBJ1-1; no reliable D call. The V and J ends lost 5 bases and 0 bases respectively, with 10 bases between them. Germline assignment: CDR1 MDHEN and CDR2 SYDVKM. The CDR3 contains 14 residues. CDR3 in amino acids: CASSIPTVNTEAFF. DNA for the CDR3: TGTGCCAGCAGTATCCCCACAGTGAACACTGAAGCTTTCTTT.

The chain has TRBV10-1 and TRBJ2-1; possible D gene TRBD1, 5 bases. Per germline, CDR1 WNHNN and CDR2 SYGVQD (reference sequence). The CDR3 runs to 13 residues. With 8 bases removed from V and 8 bases from J, the gap between germline ends came to 16 bases. This CDR3 is CASGATSWDEQFF. In DNA form, the CDR3 reads TGCGCCAGCGGGGCTACCTCGTGGGATGAGCAGTTCTTC.